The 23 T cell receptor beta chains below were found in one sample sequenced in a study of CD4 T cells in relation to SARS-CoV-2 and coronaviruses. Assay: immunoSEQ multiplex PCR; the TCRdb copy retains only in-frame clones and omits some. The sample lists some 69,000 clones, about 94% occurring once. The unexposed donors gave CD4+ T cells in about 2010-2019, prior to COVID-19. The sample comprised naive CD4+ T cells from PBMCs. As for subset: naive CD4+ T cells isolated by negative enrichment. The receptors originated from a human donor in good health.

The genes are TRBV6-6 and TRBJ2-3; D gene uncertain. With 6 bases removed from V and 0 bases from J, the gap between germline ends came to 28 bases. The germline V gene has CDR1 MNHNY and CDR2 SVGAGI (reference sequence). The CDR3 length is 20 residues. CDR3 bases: TGTGCCAGCAGCACCCTGGGTCCTCCGCGTGGGCAAGCTAGCACAGATACGCAGTATTTT. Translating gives CASSTLGPPRGQASTDTQYF.

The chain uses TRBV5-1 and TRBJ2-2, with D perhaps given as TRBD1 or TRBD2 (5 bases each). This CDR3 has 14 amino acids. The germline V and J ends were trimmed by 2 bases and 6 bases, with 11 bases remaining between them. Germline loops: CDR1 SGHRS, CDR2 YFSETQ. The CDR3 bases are TGCGCCAGCAGCTTCTTTGGGGGACCCGGGGAGCTGTTTTTT. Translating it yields CASSFFGGPGELFF.

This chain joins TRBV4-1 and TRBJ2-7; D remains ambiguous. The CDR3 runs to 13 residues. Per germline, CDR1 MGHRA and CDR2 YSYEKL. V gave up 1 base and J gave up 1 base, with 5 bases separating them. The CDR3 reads CASSQVPSYEQYF. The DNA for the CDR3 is TGCGCCAGCAGCCAAGTTCCTTCCTACGAGCAGTACTTC.

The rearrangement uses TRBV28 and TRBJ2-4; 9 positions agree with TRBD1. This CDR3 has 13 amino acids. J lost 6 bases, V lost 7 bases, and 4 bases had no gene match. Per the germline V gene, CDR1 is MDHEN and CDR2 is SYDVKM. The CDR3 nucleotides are TGTGCCAGCAAAGACAGGGGGACAAACATTCAGTACTTC. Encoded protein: CASKDRGTNIQYF.

CDR3 nucleotides: TGTGCCAGCAGCGGAAAGAGCGGGGCCCTCGGGGAGACCCAGTACTTC. It is translated as CASSGKSGALGETQYF. The chain is built from TRBV7-9 and TRBJ2-5; 7 positions agree with TRBD2. J gave up 5 bases and V 5 bases, and 14 bases lay outside the gene matches. CDR3 length equals 16 residues. Per germline, CDR1 SEHNR and CDR2 FQNEAQ (reference sequence).

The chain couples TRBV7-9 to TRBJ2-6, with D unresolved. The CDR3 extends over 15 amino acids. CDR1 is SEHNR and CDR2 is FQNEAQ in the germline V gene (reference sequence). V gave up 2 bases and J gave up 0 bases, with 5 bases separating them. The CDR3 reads CASSLFSSGANVLTF. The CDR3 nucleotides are TGTGCCAGCAGCTTATTCTCCTCTGGGGCCAACGTCCTGACTTTC.

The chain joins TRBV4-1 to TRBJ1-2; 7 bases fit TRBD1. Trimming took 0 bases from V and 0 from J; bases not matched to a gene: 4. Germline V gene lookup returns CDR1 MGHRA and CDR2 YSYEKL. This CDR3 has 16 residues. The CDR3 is CASSQEGQEANYGYTF. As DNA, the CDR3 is TGCGCCAGCAGCCAAGAAGGACAGGAAGCTAACTATGGCTACACCTTC.

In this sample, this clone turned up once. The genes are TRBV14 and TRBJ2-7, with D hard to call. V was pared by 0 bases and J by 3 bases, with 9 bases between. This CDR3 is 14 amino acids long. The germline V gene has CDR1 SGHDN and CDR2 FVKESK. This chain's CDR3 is CASSQDSTDYEQYF. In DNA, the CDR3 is TGTGCCAGCAGCCAAGATTCAACCGACTACGAGCAGTACTTC. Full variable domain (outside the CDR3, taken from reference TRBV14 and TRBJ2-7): EAGVTQFPSHSVIEKGQTVTLRCDPISGHDNLYWYRRVMGKEIKFLLHFVKESKQDESGMPNNRFLAERTGGTYSTLKVQPAELEDSGVYFCASSQDSTDYEQYFGPGTRLTVT.

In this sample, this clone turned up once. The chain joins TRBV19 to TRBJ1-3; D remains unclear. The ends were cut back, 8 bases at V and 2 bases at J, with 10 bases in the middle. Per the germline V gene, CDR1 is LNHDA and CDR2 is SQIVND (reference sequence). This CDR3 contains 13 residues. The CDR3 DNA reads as TGTGCCAGTTCGTACTACACTGGAAACACCATATATTTT. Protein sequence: CASSYYTGNTIYF. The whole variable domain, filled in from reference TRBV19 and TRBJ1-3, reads DGGITQSPKYLFRKEGQNVTLSCEQNLNHDAMYWYRQDPGQGLRLIYYSQIVNDFQKGDIAEGYSVSREKKESFPLTVTSAQKNPTAFYLCASSYYTGNTIYFGEGSWLTVV.

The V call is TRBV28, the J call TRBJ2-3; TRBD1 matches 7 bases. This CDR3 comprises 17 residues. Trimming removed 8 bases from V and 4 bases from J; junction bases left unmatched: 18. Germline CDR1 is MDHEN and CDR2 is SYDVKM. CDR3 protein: CASPAEGQPFFADTQYF. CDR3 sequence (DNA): TGTGCCAGCCCCGCCGAGGGACAGCCTTTTTTCGCAGATACGCAGTATTTT.

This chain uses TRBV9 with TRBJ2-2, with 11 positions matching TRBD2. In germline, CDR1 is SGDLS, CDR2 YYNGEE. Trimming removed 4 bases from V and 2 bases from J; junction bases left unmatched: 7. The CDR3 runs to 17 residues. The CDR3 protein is CASSPTSGGINTGELFF. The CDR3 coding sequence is TGTGCCAGCAGCCCTACTAGCGGGGGAATCAACACCGGGGAGCTGTTTTTT.

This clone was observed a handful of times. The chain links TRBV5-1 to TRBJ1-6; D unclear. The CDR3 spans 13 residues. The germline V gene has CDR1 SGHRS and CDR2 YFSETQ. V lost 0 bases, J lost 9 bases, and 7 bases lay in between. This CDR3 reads CASSLGPTSPLHF. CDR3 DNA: TGCGCCAGCAGCTTGGGACCGACTTCACCCCTCCACTTT.

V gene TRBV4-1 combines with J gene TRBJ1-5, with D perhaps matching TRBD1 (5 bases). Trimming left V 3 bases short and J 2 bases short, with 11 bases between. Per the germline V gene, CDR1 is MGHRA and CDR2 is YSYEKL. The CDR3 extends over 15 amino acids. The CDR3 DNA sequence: TGCGCCAGCAGCCACCTTGCCAGGGGCAATCAGCCCCAGCATTTT. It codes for CASSHLARGNQPQHF.

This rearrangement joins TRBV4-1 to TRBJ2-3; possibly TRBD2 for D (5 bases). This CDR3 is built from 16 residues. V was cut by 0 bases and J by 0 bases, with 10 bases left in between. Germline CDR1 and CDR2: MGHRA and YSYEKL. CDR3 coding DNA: TGCGCCAGCAGCCAAGATCGGGGTAGTAGCACAGATACGCAGTATTTT. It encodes CASSQDRGSSTDTQYF.

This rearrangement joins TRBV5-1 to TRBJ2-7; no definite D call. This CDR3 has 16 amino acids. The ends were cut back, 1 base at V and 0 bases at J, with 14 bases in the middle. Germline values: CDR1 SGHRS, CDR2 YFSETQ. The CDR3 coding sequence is TGCGCCAGCAGCTTGCTGGGAAAATTGAGCTCCTACGAGCAGTACTTC. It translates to CASSLLGKLSSYEQYF.

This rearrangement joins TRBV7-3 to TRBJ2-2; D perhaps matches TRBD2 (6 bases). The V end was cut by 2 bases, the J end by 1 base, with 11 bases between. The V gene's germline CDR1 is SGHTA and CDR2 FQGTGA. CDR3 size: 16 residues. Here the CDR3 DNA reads TGTGCCAGCAGCTTATACCGCGGGGAGAACACCGGGGAGCTGTTTTTT. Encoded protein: CASSLYRGENTGELFF.

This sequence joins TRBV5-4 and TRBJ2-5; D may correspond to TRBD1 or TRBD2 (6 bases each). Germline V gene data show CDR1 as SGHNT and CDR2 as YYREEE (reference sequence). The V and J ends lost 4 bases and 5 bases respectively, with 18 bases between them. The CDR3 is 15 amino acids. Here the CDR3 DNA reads TGTGCCAGCAGCGGGGGGCTCAAGGGGCTGGAGACCCAGTACTTC. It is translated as CASSGGLKGLETQYF.

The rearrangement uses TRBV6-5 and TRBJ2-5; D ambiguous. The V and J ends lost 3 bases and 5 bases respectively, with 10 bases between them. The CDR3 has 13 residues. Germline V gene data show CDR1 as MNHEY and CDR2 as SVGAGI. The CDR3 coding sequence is TGTGCCAGCAGTTATGTGGCGACGGAGACCCAGTACTTC. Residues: CASSYVATETQYF.

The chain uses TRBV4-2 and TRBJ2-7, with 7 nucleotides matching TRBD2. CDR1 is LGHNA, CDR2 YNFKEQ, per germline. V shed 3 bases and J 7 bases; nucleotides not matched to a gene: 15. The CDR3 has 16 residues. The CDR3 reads CASSHGRDYSHGEQYF. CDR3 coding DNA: TGTGCCAGCAGCCATGGACGGGACTATAGCCATGGGGAGCAGTACTTC.

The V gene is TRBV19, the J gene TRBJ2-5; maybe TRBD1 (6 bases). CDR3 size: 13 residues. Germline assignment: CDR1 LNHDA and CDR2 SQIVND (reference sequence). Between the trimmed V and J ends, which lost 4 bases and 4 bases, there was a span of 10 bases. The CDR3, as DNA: TGTGCCAGTAGTACGGGGACACGAGAGACCCAGTACTTC. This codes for CASSTGTRETQYF.

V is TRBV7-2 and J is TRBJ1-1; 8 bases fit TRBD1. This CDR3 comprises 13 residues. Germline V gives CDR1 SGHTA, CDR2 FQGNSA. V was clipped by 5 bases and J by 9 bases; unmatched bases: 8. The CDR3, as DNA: TGTGCCAGCAGCCCCCGGACAGGGATTAAAGCTTTCTTT. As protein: CASSPRTGIKAFF.

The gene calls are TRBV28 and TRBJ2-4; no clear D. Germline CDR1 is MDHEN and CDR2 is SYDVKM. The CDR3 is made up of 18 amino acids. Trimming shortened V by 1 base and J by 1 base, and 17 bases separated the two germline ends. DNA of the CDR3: TGTGCCAGCAGTTTATCAGCTCCGCGGATGGGGGCCAAAAACATTCAGTACTTC. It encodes CASSLSAPRMGAKNIQYF.

CDR3 region: CASSSGGPADTQYF. DNA of the CDR3: TGTGCCAGCAGTTCCGGAGGGCCAGCAGATACGCAGTATTTT. V is TRBV28 and J is TRBJ2-3; perhaps TRBD2 as D (6 bases). V lost 4 bases and J lost 4, with 12 bases in between. This CDR3 region has 14 residues. The germline gives CDR1 MDHEN, CDR2 SYDVKM.